The 28 T cell receptor beta chains in this list originate from one sample, sequenced in a study of PD-1 blockade in classical Hodgkin lymphoma. Sequencing was performed with immunoSEQ multiplex PCR; in TCRdb, only in-frame clones are kept and a portion is missing. In the table there are approximately 84,000 clones, 83% of which are singletons. Time point noted: cycle 4 day 1 (C4D1), after 6 weeks of nivolumab. All patients experienced relapse after autologous stem cell transplantation, and brentuximab vedotin exposure was variable. Here the sequenced sample was peripheral blood mononuclear cells (PBMCs), taken before the fourth cycle of nivolumab. The receptors originated from a human donor with classical Hodgkin lymphoma.

This rearrangement joins TRBV30 to TRBJ2-7; tentative D call: TRBD2 (6 bases). Trimming cost V 3 bases and J 4 bases, with 7 bases left between them. The germline CDR1 and CDR2 sequences are GTSNPN and SVGIG (reference sequence). The CDR3 consists of 11 residues. The CDR3 protein is CAWSLAYEQYF. The CDR3 DNA follows: TGTGCCTGGAGCCTAGCGTACGAGCAGTACTTC.

The V call is TRBV19, the J call TRBJ1-2; D is perhaps TRBD1 (5 bases). Trimming left V 4 bases short and J 4 bases short, with 10 bases between. The CDR3 is 13 residues long. Germline V CDR1 and CDR2: LNHDA, SQIVND (reference sequence). The CDR3 nucleotides read TGTGCCAGTAGTAACCGGGGGGGCTATGGCTACACCTTC. As protein: CASSNRGGYGYTF.

This chain links TRBV27 with TRBJ2-5; the D gene is possibly TRBD2 (6 bases). Germline V gene data show CDR1 as MNHEY and CDR2 as SMNVEV (reference sequence). The V gene lost 6 bases and the J gene lost 2 bases, with 10 bases spanning the gap. CDR3 length: 13 residues. Written as DNA, the CDR3 is TGTGCCAGCAGCAAGCGGGTTCAAGAGACCCAGTACTTC. It specifies CASSKRVQETQYF.

The rearrangement uses TRBV5-6 and TRBJ2-7; the match to TRBD2 covers 13 bases. With V trimmed by 3 bases and J by 8 bases, 8 bases remained unmatched. From germline, CDR1 is SGHDT and CDR2 YYEEEE. There are 15 residues in the CDR3. CDR3 loop: CASSSWTSGSGKQYF. Here the CDR3 DNA reads TGTGCCAGCAGCTCCTGGACTAGCGGGAGTGGGAAGCAGTACTTC.

This clone has only one observation. The gene calls are TRBV7-3 and TRBJ2-7, with TRBD2 as a possible D gene (6 bases). The CDR3 sequence is 14 residues long. In germline, CDR1 is SGHTA, CDR2 FQGTGA. V lost 0 bases to trimming and J lost 3 bases, with 9 bases between them. The CDR3 region is CASSLTGGHYEQYF. CDR3 sequence (DNA): TGTGCCAGCAGCTTAACGGGAGGACACTACGAGCAGTACTTC.

The rearrangement links TRBV7-8 to TRBJ2-2; TRBD2 matches 7 bases. Germline loops: CDR1 SGHVS, CDR2 FQNEAQ. V gave up 8 bases and J gave up 6 bases; unmatched junction bases: 6. The length of the CDR3 is 13 residues. In DNA form, the CDR3 reads TGTGCCAGCGAAAGGCGGGAGTCCGGGGAGCTGTTTTTT. Translation gives CASERRESGELFF. Together with reference TRBV7-8 and TRBJ2-2, the CDR3 gives the full variable domain: GAGVSQSPRYKVAKRGQDVALRCDPISGHVSLFWYQQALGQGPEFLTYFQNEAQLDKSGLPSDRFFAERPEGSVSTLKIQRTQQEDSAVYLCASERRESGELFFGEGSRLTVL.

The genes are TRBV11-3 and TRBJ2-7, with D maybe TRBD2 (5 bases). The CDR3 runs to 14 residues. The V end lost 5 bases, the J end lost 0 bases, and 11 bases lay between the germline ends. Per germline, CDR1 SGHNT and CDR2 YENEEA. CDR3 loop: CASSPSRDSYEQYF. DNA of the CDR3: TGTGCCAGCAGCCCCAGCCGGGACTCCTACGAGCAGTACTTC.

The chain couples TRBV30 to TRBJ1-5; 7 bases match TRBD1. The CDR3 loop spans 15 amino acids. Trimming removed 3 bases from V and 1 base from J; junction bases left unmatched: 6. Germline CDR1 reads GTSNPN; CDR2 reads SVGIG (reference sequence). CDR3 loop: CAWSQGVISNQPQHF. As DNA, the CDR3 is TGTGCCTGGAGCCAGGGGGTGATAAGCAATCAGCCCCAGCATTTT.

V usage is TRBV11-2 and J usage is TRBJ1-4; no clear D. Germline assignment: CDR1 SGHAT and CDR2 FQNNGV. Trimming stripped 0 bases from V and 10 bases from J, with 18 bases between. The CDR3 loop spans 16 amino acids. The CDR3 coding sequence is TGTGCCAGCAGCTTAGATAGAGGGCGCGAAACGGGAAAACTGTTTTTT. Its translation is CASSLDRGRETGKLFF.

The sample holds one count of this clone. J is TRBJ1-4 and V is TRBV6-1, with unresolved D. This CDR3 spans 15 amino acids. Between the trimmed V and J ends, which lost 5 bases and 5 bases, there was a span of 15 bases. CDR1 is MNHNS, CDR2 SASEGT, per germline. CDR3: CASSKSGRLNEKLFF. CDR3 DNA sequence: TGTGCCAGCAGTAAATCGGGAAGACTAAATGAAAAACTGTTTTTT.

This chain links TRBV27 with TRBJ2-5; 10 positions agree with TRBD1. The trim removed 7 bases at V and 5 bases at J, leaving 10 bases unmatched. The V gene's germline CDR1 is MNHEY and CDR2 SMNVEV (reference sequence). The CDR3 runs 15 residues. The CDR3 sequence is CASTRDRGSRETQYF. DNA of the CDR3: TGTGCCAGCACCCGGGACAGGGGAAGTCGTGAGACCCAGTACTTC.

CDR3 residues: CASRATSVRAEQFF. CDR3 bases: TGTGCCAGCAGGGCTACTAGCGTGAGGGCCGAGCAGTTCTTC. The rearrangement uses TRBV5-4 and TRBJ2-1; TRBD2 agrees at 7 bases. The V gene's germline CDR1 is SGHNT and CDR2 YYREEE (reference sequence). V lost 5 bases, J lost 10 bases, and 12 bases stayed unmatched. The CDR3 is 14 amino acids.

The rearrangement uses TRBV2 and TRBJ2-7; TRBD1 matches at 7 bases. Unmatched junction bases numbered 3, after V lost 5 bases and J lost 2 bases. Germline V gene sequence: CDR1 SNHLY, CDR2 FYNNEI. The CDR3 has 13 residues. CDR3 bases: TGTGCCAGCAGTTCCGGGACAGCCTACGAGCAGTACTTC. Translated: CASSSGTAYEQYF.

This rearrangement joins TRBV28 to TRBJ2-5; unclear D gene. The germline V gene encodes CDR1 MDHEN and CDR2 SYDVKM. CDR3 length: 14 residues. V lost 2 bases and J lost 7, with 14 bases in between. The CDR3 sequence is CASSLDGPFRTQYF. CDR3 sequence (DNA): TGTGCCAGCAGTTTAGACGGACCCTTCCGGACCCAGTACTTC.

This rearrangement joins TRBV21-1 to TRBJ2-7; the DNA was not used to check the table's D call, TRBD2. TRBV21-1 counts as a pseudogene. The CDR3 is 17 amino acids. The CDR3 DNA follows: TGTGCCAGCAGCAAGAGGGCGGGTTGGGTTTTGGGCTACGAGCAGTACTTC. This encodes CASSKRAGWVLGYEQYF.

This clone was seen just once. Here the CDR3 reads CASSLVADQPQHF. CDR3 nucleotides: TGTGCCAGCAGCTTGGTCGCTGATCAGCCCCAGCATTTT. The chain links TRBV5-6 to TRBJ1-5; no reliable D call. This CDR3 is built from 13 residues. Trimming stripped 0 bases from V and 5 bases from J, with 6 bases between. Germline V CDR1 and CDR2: SGHDT, YYEEEE.

The chain has TRBV2 and TRBJ1-1; TRBD1 aligns across 8 bases. This CDR3 is 13 amino acids long. CDR1 is SNHLY and CDR2 is FYNNEI in the germline V gene. V dropped 3 bases and J dropped 4; count of bases not matched to a gene: 1. The CDR3 here is CASSDQGATEAFF. The DNA of the CDR3 is TGTGCCAGCAGTGATCAGGGGGCCACTGAAGCTTTCTTT.

The V gene is TRBV10-1, the J gene TRBJ1-1, with D unclear. Trimming stripped 2 bases from V and 3 bases from J, with 7 bases between. The CDR3 has 13 residues. Per the germline V gene, CDR1 is WNHNN and CDR2 is SYGVQD (reference sequence). The CDR3 nucleotides read TGCGCCAGCAGTGAGAGTCAGGACACTGAAGCTTTCTTT. Residues: CASSESQDTEAFF.

Concerning this clone: Distinct nucleotide sequences in the sample also encode this CDR3. The chain joins TRBV10-3 to TRBJ1-5; D is uncertain. Germline lookup yields CDR1 ENHRY and CDR2 SYGVKD. V was pared by 0 bases and J by 7 bases, with 4 bases between. The CDR3 runs 12 residues. The CDR3 sequence is CAISESGQPQHF. As DNA, the CDR3 is TGTGCCATCAGTGAGTCTGGCCAGCCCCAGCATTTT.

The chain is built from TRBV5-1 and TRBJ2-7; D not certain. V was clipped by 3 bases and J by 6 bases, with 7 bases between them. The CDR3 is made up of 11 amino acids. Germline lookup yields CDR1 SGHRS and CDR2 YFSETQ. In DNA form, the CDR3 reads TGCGCCAGCAGCTCCGCGAGCGAGCAGTACTTC. Residues: CASSSASEQYF.

V gene TRBV29-1 combines with J gene TRBJ2-7; 11 positions match TRBD2. This CDR3 region has 14 residues. The germline V gene encodes CDR1 SQVTM and CDR2 ANQGSEA. V shed 3 bases and J 1 base; nucleotides not matched to a gene: 2. CDR3 protein: CSVDTSGSSYEQYF. CDR3 nucleotides: TGCAGCGTTGATACTAGCGGGAGTTCCTACGAGCAGTACTTC.

The chain is built from TRBV7-2 and TRBJ1-1; TRBD1 is a possible D gene (6 bases). The CDR3 loop spans 14 amino acids. Germline V gene sequence: CDR1 SGHTA, CDR2 FQGNSA. The germline V and J ends were trimmed by 2 bases and 5 bases, with 12 bases remaining between them. The DNA for the CDR3 is TGTGCCAGCAGCTTATACAGGGATAGGACTGAAGCTTTCTTT. Amino acid sequence: CASSLYRDRTEAFF.

V and J are TRBV7-2 and TRBJ2-7; 10 nucleotides agree with TRBD1. Germline CDR1 and CDR2: SGHTA and FQGNSA. The CDR3 length is 15 residues. V gave up 5 bases and J gave up 5 bases; unmatched junction bases: 9. CDR3 amino acids: CASSHLGTGVNEQYF. The DNA of the CDR3 is TGTGCCAGCAGCCACTTAGGGACAGGGGTTAACGAGCAGTACTTC. Drawing the rest from reference TRBV7-2 and TRBJ2-7, the complete variable domain is GAGVSQSPSNKVTEKGKDVELRCDPISGHTALYWYRQSLGQGLEFLIYFQGNSAPDKSGLPSDRFSAERTGGSVSTLTIQRTQQEDSAVYLCASSHLGTGVNEQYFGPGTRLTVT.

This chain connects TRBV4-1 to TRBJ2-3, with TRBD2 matching 9 bases. This CDR3 region has 15 residues. CDR1 and CDR2 (germline): MGHRA, YSYEKL. J lost 6 bases, V lost 5 bases, and 9 bases had no gene match. The CDR3 loop is CASSKIAGEGDTQYF. The CDR3 coding sequence is TGCGCCAGCAGCAAAATAGCGGGAGAAGGGGATACGCAGTATTTT.

This clone appeared once. The CDR3 loop reads CASSPDDARVNGYTF. CDR3 coding DNA: TGCGCCAGCAGCCCCGACGACGCGAGGGTGAATGGCTACACCTTC. The chain employs TRBV5-1 and TRBJ1-2; D gene unclear. The germline V and J ends were trimmed by 4 bases and 6 bases, with 19 bases remaining between them. There are 15 residues in the CDR3. Germline V gene lookup returns CDR1 SGHRS and CDR2 YFSETQ.

The gene calls are TRBV28 and TRBJ1-1, with D possibly matching TRBD1 (5 bases). CDR3 length: 15 amino acids. The germline gives CDR1 MDHEN, CDR2 SYDVKM. Trimming shortened V by 7 bases and J by 6 bases, and 21 bases separated the two germline ends. The CDR3 loop reads CASTLWGFGDPEAFF. The CDR3 DNA sequence: TGTGCCAGCACCCTATGGGGGTTTGGGGATCCTGAAGCTTTCTTT.

In its sample, this clone was seen once. The V and J genes are TRBV5-5 and TRBJ1-5, with TRBD1 matching over 7 bases. Germline CDR1 and CDR2: SGHKS and YYEKEE (reference sequence). The ends lost 4 bases at V and 5 bases at J; junction bases unmatched: 9. The CDR3 runs to 15 residues. This CDR3 is CASSQEGQIDQPQHF. CDR3 nucleotide sequence: TGTGCCAGCAGCCAGGAGGGACAGATCGATCAGCCCCAGCATTTT.

The chain carries TRBV4-1 and TRBJ2-3, with a tentative D call TRBD2 (5 bases). The CDR3 runs to 15 residues. V shed 1 base and J shed 2 bases, with 10 bases lying between them. Germline V gives CDR1 MGHRA, CDR2 YSYEKL. The chain's CDR3 is CASSQGGLVTDTQYF. As DNA, the CDR3 is TGCGCCAGCAGCCAAGGCGGACTCGTCACAGATACGCAGTATTTT.